A selection of T cell receptor beta chains follows, all from one sample in a study of beta chain features in type 1 diabetes. Libraries were prepared by immunoSEQ multiplex PCR; TCRdb keeps only in-frame clonotypes and omits some of them. This sample carries around 250,000 clones, 25% to 30% of them seen once, and the ten largest clones take 3.5% to 4.5%. Source material: central memory CD4+ T cells from blood. These receptors came from a man aged 30 to 45 in good health. CDR3s leave out the opening cysteine and the closing phenylalanine or tryptophan. A D gene is named only where the DNA matches it firmly.

>TRBD2|TRBV5-1
ASSLGTSAITDTQY
>NA|TRBV7-9
ASSLGTYEQY
>NA|TRBV19
ASSIVGTQY
>NA|TRBV20-1
SAGDYEQY
>NA|TRBV9
ASSPRVGGTTDTQY
>NA|TRBV4-1
ASSQRVQETQY
>NA|TRBV5-3
ARKLGQETQY
>TRBD1|TRBV7-9
ASSPGQPGNNEQF
>NA|TRBV30
AWKRSQETQY
>NA|TRBV15
ATSRDNGNEKLF
>NA|TRBV9
ASSVAGQLQVDTQY
>NA|TRBV6-6
ASSKDSNYGYT
>NA|TRBV10-2
ASSEASVLKNIQY
>NA|TRBV7-9
ASSPENQPQH
>NA|TRBV5-4
ASNPGQY
>NA|TRBV7-9
ASSPSLFNYGYT
>TRBD1|TRBV14
ASSQGDSKLAKNIQY
>NA|TRBV20-1
SAKGQETQY
>NA|TRBV21-1
ASSHGQESSYEQY
>TRBD1|TRBV30
AWSVLGRGPPEQY
>NA|TRBV4-2
ASSQDPGRGNSPLH
>TRBD2|TRBV6-5
ASGGLAAATQY
>TRBD1|TRBV25-1
ASSEYGQGSPLH
>TRBD2|TRBV4-1
ASSPRGGLSYNEQF
>NA|TRBV30
AWNSARQSSYNEQF
>NA|TRBV2
ASSLIGETQY
>NA|TRBV4-3
ASSQDMSFEQF
>NA|TRBV6-5
ASTQGGTQY
>TRBD1|TRBV27
ASRTMIGTEDNSPLH
>NA|TRBV30
AWSGWPEAEAF
>TRBD1|TRBV7-2
ASSPRDRYNYGYT
>TRBD2|TRBV18
ASSPTLSGRATDTQY
>TRBD2|TRBV5-6
ASSGLAGSYEQY
>TRBD1|TRBV29-1
GGGQEGYGYT
>NA|TRBV7-2
ASSLGGGAETQY
>TRBD1|TRBV6-5
ATGTGVNTGELF
>TRBD2|TRBV7-9
ASSSRAGVNEQF
>NA|TRBV30
AWSRDLLGEQY
>NA|TRBV7-2
ASSLSTGTDTQY
>TRBD2|TRBV11-2
ASSPLAGEKETQY
>NA|TRBV10-3
AVQTGGEDTQY
>NA|TRBV5-1
ASSLRRSSYNEQF
>NA|TRBV7-9
ASSFSRVSNTEAF
>NA|TRBV4-3
ASSQEPGRRDNEQF
>NA|TRBV2
ASSLLGLNTEAF
>NA|TRBV18
ASSPPGPQETQY
>TRBD2|TRBV6-6
ASSPGGTSGYNEQF
>NA|TRBV29-1
SAYTDTQY
>NA|TRBV5-4
ASSLPGTGYNEQF
>NA|TRBV6-5
ASSWDSVRNIQY
>NA|TRBV10-2
ASSEETYEQY
>NA|TRBV6-1
ASVRTDTYEQY
>NA|TRBV5-1
ASSSFDEQF
>NA|TRBV7-9
ASSPLIGNNSPLH
>NA|TRBV4-3
ASSQEGVEDTEAF
>TRBD2|TRBV19
ASSWTSELYNEQF
>NA|TRBV28
ASSAGTSPSPQH
>NA|TRBV4-1
ASSQLERLEKGGELF